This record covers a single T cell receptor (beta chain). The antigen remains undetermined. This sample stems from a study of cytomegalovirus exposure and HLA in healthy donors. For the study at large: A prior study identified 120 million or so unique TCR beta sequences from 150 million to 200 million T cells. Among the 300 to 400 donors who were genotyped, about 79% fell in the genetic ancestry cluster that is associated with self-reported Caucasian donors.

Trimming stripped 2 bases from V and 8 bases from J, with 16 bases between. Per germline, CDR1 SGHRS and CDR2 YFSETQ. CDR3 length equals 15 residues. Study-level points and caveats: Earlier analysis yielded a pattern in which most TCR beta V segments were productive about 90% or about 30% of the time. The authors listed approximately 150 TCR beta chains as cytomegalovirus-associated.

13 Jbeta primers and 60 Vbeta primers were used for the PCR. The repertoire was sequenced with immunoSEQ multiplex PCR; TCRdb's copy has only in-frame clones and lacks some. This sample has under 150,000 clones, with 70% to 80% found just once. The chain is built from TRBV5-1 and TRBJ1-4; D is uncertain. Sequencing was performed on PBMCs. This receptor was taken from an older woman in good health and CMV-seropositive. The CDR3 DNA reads TGCGCCAGCAGCTTCCTTCAGAGGGATGGGGAAAAACTGTTTTTT. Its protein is CASSFLQRDGEKLFF. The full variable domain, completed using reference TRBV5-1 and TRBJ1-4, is KAGVTQTPRYLIKTRGQQVTLSCSPISGHRSVSWYQQTPGQGLQFLFEYFSETQRNKGNFPGRFSGRQFSNSRSEMNVSTLELGDSALYLCASSFLQRDGEKLFFGSGTQLSVL.